A selection of T cell receptor beta chains follows, all from one sample in a study of blood T cell repertoires in COVID-19. TCRdb's table, derived via immunoSEQ multiplex PCR, lists solely in-frame clones and lacks some. Here the sample spans roughly 290,000 clones, around 87% being singletons. The sequenced material came from peripheral blood. These receptors were obtained from a woman aged 45-65 years who had recovered from COVID-19. CDR3s include the opening cysteine and the closing phenylalanine or tryptophan. A D gene is named only where the DNA matches it firmly. Expanded clones get a size class; other rows say once, few or many, or leave the size out.

CDR3nt: TGTGCCAGCAGTTACGAGGTGAACACTGAAGCTTTCTTT
CDR3aa: CASSYEVNTEAFF
abundance: .
v_gene: TRBV6-5
d_gene: .
j_gene: TRBJ1-1

CDR3nt: TGTGCCAGCAGCCCAGGGGTAGGGTCCTACAATGAGCAGTTCTTC
CDR3aa: CASSPGVGSYNEQFF
abundance: .
v_gene: TRBV9
d_gene: .
j_gene: TRBJ2-1

CDR3nt: TGTGCCAGTAGCCGTCCCACAGGGGTGGGTGCGAACACTGAAGCTTTCTTT
CDR3aa: CASSRPTGVGANTEAFF
abundance: few
v_gene: TRBV19
d_gene: TRBD1
j_gene: TRBJ1-1

CDR3nt: TGCGCCAGCAGCGCCGGGACAGGGGTTACCGGTACGCAGTATTTT
CDR3aa: CASSAGTGVTGTQYF
abundance: few
v_gene: TRBV10-1
d_gene: TRBD1
j_gene: TRBJ2-3

CDR3nt: TGTGCCAGCAGCCCTGCCAGTAATCAGCCCCAGCATTTT
CDR3aa: CASSPASNQPQHF
abundance: .
v_gene: TRBV6-6
d_gene: .
j_gene: TRBJ1-5

CDR3nt: TGTGCCAGCAGCTTATACCGGCAGGCAAATAATTCACCCCTCCACTTT
CDR3aa: CASSLYRQANNSPLHF
abundance: .
v_gene: TRBV13
d_gene: .
j_gene: TRBJ1-6

CDR3nt: TGTGCCAGCAGTTACGCGGGGACAGGGAGGACTGAAGCTTTCTTT
CDR3aa: CASSYAGTGRTEAFF
abundance: .
v_gene: TRBV6-2/TRBV6-3
d_gene: TRBD1
j_gene: TRBJ1-1

CDR3nt: TGCGCCAGCAGCCAAGCAGACAGCTATGAGCAGTTCTTC
CDR3aa: CASSQADSYEQFF
abundance: .
v_gene: TRBV4-1
d_gene: .
j_gene: TRBJ2-1

CDR3nt: TGCGCCAGAAGCGGGAGCGGAAACACCGGGGAGCTGTTTTTT
CDR3aa: CARSGSGNTGELFF
abundance: .
v_gene: TRBV10-1
d_gene: TRBD2
j_gene: TRBJ2-2

CDR3nt: TGTGCCAGCAGCCCAGTAACGGGAGATGGGGAGCAGTACTTC
CDR3aa: CASSPVTGDGEQYF
abundance: .
v_gene: TRBV9
d_gene: .
j_gene: TRBJ2-7

CDR3nt: TGTGCCAGCAGCTTAGCGACAGGGGGCGCGTCCAACTATGGCTACACCTTC
CDR3aa: CASSLATGGASNYGYTF
abundance: .
v_gene: TRBV7-2
d_gene: TRBD1
j_gene: TRBJ1-2

CDR3nt: TGTGCCAGCAGTCTCCTGGGACAGGGCTACACCGGGGAGCTGTTTTTT
CDR3aa: CASSLLGQGYTGELFF
abundance: .
v_gene: TRBV5-8
d_gene: TRBD1
j_gene: TRBJ2-2

CDR3nt: TGTGCCAGCAGTCCCGGGACTAGGTTAAGGTATGAGCAGTTCTTC
CDR3aa: CASSPGTRLRYEQFF
abundance: .
v_gene: TRBV5-4
d_gene: TRBD2
j_gene: TRBJ2-1

CDR3nt: TGTGCCAGCGGACTAGCGGGAGTCGGCACCGGGGAGCTGTTTTTT
CDR3aa: CASGLAGVGTGELFF
abundance: .
v_gene: TRBV27
d_gene: TRBD2
j_gene: TRBJ2-2

CDR3nt: TGCAGTGCTAGTGGGGTCACTCGACACCCTAGCACAGATACGCAGTATTTT
CDR3aa: CSASGVTRHPSTDTQYF
abundance: .
v_gene: TRBV20-1
d_gene: .
j_gene: TRBJ2-3

CDR3nt: TGTGCCAGCAGCTCACTAGCGGGATATGGTGAGACCCAGTACTTC
CDR3aa: CASSSLAGYGETQYF
abundance: .
v_gene: TRBV7-2
d_gene: TRBD2
j_gene: TRBJ2-5

CDR3nt: TGCAGTGCCCCCTCGGGGAATGGCTACACCTTC
CDR3aa: CSAPSGNGYTF
abundance: .
v_gene: TRBV20-1
d_gene: .
j_gene: TRBJ1-2

CDR3nt: TGTGCCAGCACCGGAGTGGAGACCCAGTACTTC
CDR3aa: CASTGVETQYF
abundance: .
v_gene: TRBV7-2
d_gene: .
j_gene: TRBJ2-5

CDR3nt: TGTGCCAGCAGGTACAGGGAACGGGGCTACACCTTC
CDR3aa: CASRYRERGYTF
abundance: .
v_gene: TRBV5-6
d_gene: .
j_gene: TRBJ1-2

CDR3nt: TGTGCCAGCTCCCCTTTAGGGGGGGGCTACGAGCAGTACTTC
CDR3aa: CASSPLGGGYEQYF
abundance: .
v_gene: TRBV28
d_gene: .
j_gene: TRBJ2-7

CDR3nt: TGTGCCAGCAGTTTATCCCGGACTAGCGGGGGGGTTTACACCGGGGAGCTGTTTTTT
CDR3aa: CASSLSRTSGGVYTGELFF
abundance: .
v_gene: TRBV28
d_gene: TRBD2
j_gene: TRBJ2-2

CDR3nt: TGTGCCAGCAGTTACTGGCTAGCGGGGTACGAGCAGTACTTC
CDR3aa: CASSYWLAGYEQYF
abundance: .
v_gene: TRBV6-2/TRBV6-3
d_gene: TRBD2
j_gene: TRBJ2-7

CDR3nt: TGTGCCAGCAGCTCCCAGGGGTTTAGCACAGATACGCAGTATTTT
CDR3aa: CASSSQGFSTDTQYF
abundance: .
v_gene: TRBV7-7
d_gene: .
j_gene: TRBJ2-3